One and the same sample provided the 6 T cell receptor beta chains below, sequenced in a study of blood T cell repertoires in COVID-19. Data came from immunoSEQ multiplex PCR; TCRdb stores just in-frame clones and leaves some out. Among roughly 500,000 clones, roughly 90% were seen once, and the ten largest hold about 2%. The specimen sequenced was PBMCs or T cells enriched from blood (not recorded which). The source is a middle-aged woman who had recovered from COVID-19.

The chain recombines TRBV19 with TRBJ2-5; weak D call: TRBD1 (5 bases). The CDR3 has 16 residues. Germline-derived CDR1 and CDR2 are LNHDA and SQIVND (reference sequence). V was clipped by 1 base and J by 5 bases, with 17 bases between them. This CDR3 is CASSIGRQGGRETQYF. For the CDR3, the DNA is TGTGCCAGTAGTATAGGGCGGCAGGGTGGCCGGGAGACCCAGTACTTC.

This clone occurred a few times. The chain is built from TRBV4-3 and TRBJ2-7; 8 bases are shared with TRBD1. CDR1 LGHNA and CDR2 YSLEER come from the germline V gene. The CDR3 is made up of 17 amino acids. Trimming at V came to 2 bases and at J to 3 bases, leaving 12 bases not matched to a gene. CDR3 sequence reads: CASSQSWMGTGSYEQYF. The DNA for the CDR3 is TGCGCCAGCAGCCAATCTTGGATGGGGACAGGCAGCTACGAGCAGTACTTC.

In DNA form, the CDR3 reads TGTGCCAGCAGCTCCAAGCGGGAGGGCACCTACGAGCAGTACTTC. The encoded protein is CASSSKREGTYEQYF. The gene calls are TRBV6-2 or TRBV6-3 and TRBJ2-7, with 10 bases matching TRBD2. Looked up from germline, CDR1 is MNHEY and CDR2 is SVGEGT. The J segment lost 2 bases and the V segment lost 6 bases, leaving 7 bases of the junction unmatched. This CDR3 has 15 residues.

The chain combines TRBV12-3 or TRBV12-4 with TRBJ2-5, with TRBD2 matching over 9 bases. The CDR3 is made up of 11 amino acids. V lost 1 base and J lost 14; bases outside the gene matches: 2. CDR3 nucleotide sequence: TGTGCCAGCAGTTTAGGGACTAGCGCATACTTC. It encodes CASSLGTSAYF.

V gene TRBV11-3 combines with J gene TRBJ2-3, with 14 bases fitting TRBD2. This CDR3 is 18 amino acids long. The V gene end was trimmed by 4 bases and the J gene end by 1 base; junction bases not matched to a gene: 7. Germline V gene lookup returns CDR1 SGHNT and CDR2 YENEEA. CDR3 bases: TGTGCCAGCAGCTCCGGTTTGGGACTAGCGGGAGGCACAGATACGCAGTATTTT. Translated: CASSSGLGLAGGTDTQYF.

This clone was observed a single time. V gene TRBV6-2 or TRBV6-3 combines with J gene TRBJ1-4; 12 nucleotides agree with TRBD1. CDR3 length equals 19 residues. The germline V gene has CDR1 MNHEY and CDR2 SVGEGT. J lost 4 bases, V lost 0 bases, and 9 bases had no gene match. The CDR3 reads CASSYSLSGDRGLNEKLFF. In nucleotides, the CDR3 is TGTGCCAGCAGTTACTCGCTGTCCGGGGACAGGGGGCTTAATGAAAAACTGTTTTTT.